This TCR beta chain was observed in a study of STAT5B mutations in CD4+ large granular lymphocyte leukemia. Study results and limitations: TRBV06-family usage was enriched in top patient clones (8/27) versus controls (2/35).

The CDR3 consists of 15 residues. CDR1 and CDR2 (germline): LNHDA, SQIVND (reference sequence). V was pared by 3 bases and J by 5 bases, with 8 bases of the junction left unmatched. A word on this clone: Its antigen is not known.

Buffy coats from healthy blood donors served as controls. Sequencing was at survey level. Measured with immunoSEQ multiplex PCR; TCRdb has only the in-frame clones, and not every one. Of tens of thousands of clones in the sample, 80% to 90% were seen once. Sequencing input: CD4+ T cells from blood buffy coats. The receptor comes from a human donor in good health. The chain carries TRBV19 and TRBJ1-2; 8 nucleotides match TRBD1. In DNA form, the CDR3 reads TGTGCCAGTAGTATTGGGGCAGGGGGCGATTATGGCTACACCTTC. Protein: CASSIGAGGDYGYTF.